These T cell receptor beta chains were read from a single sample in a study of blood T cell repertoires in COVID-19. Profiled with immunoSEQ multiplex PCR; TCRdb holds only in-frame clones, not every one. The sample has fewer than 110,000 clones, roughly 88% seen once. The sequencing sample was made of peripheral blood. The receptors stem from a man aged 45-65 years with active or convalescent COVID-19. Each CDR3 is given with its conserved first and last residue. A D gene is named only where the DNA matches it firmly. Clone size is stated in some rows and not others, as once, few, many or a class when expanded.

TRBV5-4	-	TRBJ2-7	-	TGTGCCAGCAGCCTGGACCTGCTCGGCTCCTACGAGCAGTACTTC	CASSLDLLGSYEQYF
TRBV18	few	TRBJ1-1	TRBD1	TGTGCCAGCTCGGAAGCGACAGGGGGTATGAACACTGAAGCTTTCTTT	CASSEATGGMNTEAFF
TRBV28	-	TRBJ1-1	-	TGTGCCAGCAGTTTATGGGCGGGGGGTAACACTGAAGCTTTCTTT	CASSLWAGGNTEAFF
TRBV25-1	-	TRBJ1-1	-	TGTGCCAGCAGTGAATGGGGGGATGGGAACACTGAAGCTTTCTTT	CASSEWGDGNTEAFF
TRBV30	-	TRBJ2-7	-	TGTGCCTGGAGGGCCAGGGCCCTTTGGGAGCAGTACTTC	CAWRARALWEQYF
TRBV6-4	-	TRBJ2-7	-	TGTGCCAGCACCATGACAGTCCCTTCCTACGAGCAGTACTTC	CASTMTVPSYEQYF
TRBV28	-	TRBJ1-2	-	TGTGCCAGCACCACCGTTGGGGCCCCTAACTATGGCTACACCTTC	CASTTVGAPNYGYTF
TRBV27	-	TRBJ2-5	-	TGTGCCAGCAGTTTAAGGGACTCGTTCGAGGCCCAGTACTTC	CASSLRDSFEAQYF
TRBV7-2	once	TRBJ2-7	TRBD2	TGTGCCAGCAGCATAGGAGTTAGCGGGATGGATGAGCAGTACTTC	CASSIGVSGMDEQYF
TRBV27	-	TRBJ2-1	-	TGTGCCAGCAGTTCGGACAGTTACAATGAGCAGTTCTTC	CASSSDSYNEQFF
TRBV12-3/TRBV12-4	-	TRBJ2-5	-	TGTGCCAGCACCTCGTCGTTAGAGGAGACCCAGTACTTC	CASTSSLEETQYF
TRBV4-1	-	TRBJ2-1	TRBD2	TGCGCCAGCAGCCCTAGGCGACTAGCGACCTACAATGAGCAGTTCTTC	CASSPRRLATYNEQFF
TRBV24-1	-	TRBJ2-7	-	TGTGCCACCAGTGACGACTTCTCCTACGAGCAGTACTTC	CATSDDFSYEQYF
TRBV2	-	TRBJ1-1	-	TGTGCCAGCAGGGGCAATCGGAACACTGAAGCTTTCTTT	CASRGNRNTEAFF
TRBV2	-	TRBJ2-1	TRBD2	TGTGCCAGCAGATTACTAGCGGGGGGTAACAATGAGCAGTTCTTC	CASRLLAGGNNEQFF
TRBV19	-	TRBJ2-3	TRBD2	TGTGCCACCCTGGCGAGGGGAGGGGATACGCAGTATTTT	CATLARGGDTQYF
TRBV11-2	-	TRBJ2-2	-	TGTGCCAGCAGCTTCGGGGGTTTCACCGGGGAGCTGTTTTTT	CASSFGGFTGELFF
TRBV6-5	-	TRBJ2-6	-	TGTGCCAGCAGTTACTCGACGGGGGCTGGGGCCAACGTCCTGACTTTC	CASSYSTGAGANVLTF
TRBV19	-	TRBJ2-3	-	TGTGCCAGTAGTATAGGGACTTTCCATAGCACAGATACGCAGTATTTT	CASSIGTFHSTDTQYF
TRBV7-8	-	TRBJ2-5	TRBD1	TGTGCCAGCGATGACAGGGGGCGTGAGACCCAGTACTTC	CASDDRGRETQYF
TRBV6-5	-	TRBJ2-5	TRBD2	TGTGCCAGCGGCGGGACTAGCGGGGTTGCCGAAGACTTC	CASGGTSGVAEDF
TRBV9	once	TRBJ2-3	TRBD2	TGTGCCAGCAGCGTGAAGACTAGCGGGAGCGGGGACACAGATACGCAGTATTTT	CASSVKTSGSGDTDTQYF
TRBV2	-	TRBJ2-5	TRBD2	TGTGCCAGCAGGGGGTACAGACTAGCGGGATCAGGAGAGACCCAGTACTTC	CASRGYRLAGSGETQYF
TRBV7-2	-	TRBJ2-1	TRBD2	TGTGCCAGCAGCCGTAGCGGGGGTCCCTACAATGAGCAGTTCTTC	CASSRSGGPYNEQFF